The clone carrying this TCR beta chain was observed at least ten times. What it binds is unknown. The sample is drawn from a study of breast tumors, draining lymph nodes, adjacent tissues. The study's findings and limits: Compared with lymph nodes, tumors were less diverse; compared with nontumor tissue, more. Luminal-like breast cancer showed significantly higher tumor–nontumor repertoire similarity than basal-like.

The V end lost 11 bases, the J end lost 7 bases, and 26 bases lay between the germline ends. The germline V gene has CDR1 SGHTA and CDR2 FQGTGA. The CDR3 runs to 15 residues. Each CDR3 protein is one row after TCRdb ran MiXCR on the multiplex PCR reads. The sample lists approximately 88,000 distinct CDR3 sequences, around 28% occurring once. The lymph nodes were axillary draining lymph nodes from breast cancer patients. The sequence was collected from a female donor with breast cancer. Some clones in this sample may be carry-over from other donors' samples. The V gene is TRBV7-3, the J gene TRBJ1-1; a weak D match, TRBD1 (5 bases). The specimen was axillary lymph node tissue. The CDR3 nucleotides are TGTGCCTACCGTCGGTCGACAGCTAGTGATATTGAAGCTTTCTTT. Its translation: CAYRRSTASDIEAFF.